A selection of T cell receptor beta chains follows, all from one sample in a study of shared clonotypes between healthy human individuals. The repertoire was sequenced with immunoSEQ multiplex PCR; TCRdb's copy has only in-frame clones and lacks some. Of 2 million or so clones listed, roughly 95% are singletons. Sequencing was done on a sample of naive CD4+ T cells sorted from blood. The receptors here all came from a man aged 18 to 30 in good health. CDR3s include the opening cysteine and the closing phenylalanine or tryptophan. D genes are given only for firm matches. Rows give clone size only sometimes, using once, few, many, or a class for an expanded clone.

j_gene: TRBJ2-2; v_gene: TRBV4-3; d_gene: TRBD2; abundance: -; CDR3aa: CASSHAGGALTGELFF; CDR3nt: TGCGCCAGCAGCCACGCGGGAGGGGCGCTAACCGGGGAGCTGTTTTTT
j_gene: TRBJ1-3; v_gene: TRBV30; d_gene: -; abundance: -; CDR3aa: CAWNRSPSSGNTIYF; CDR3nt: TGTGCCTGGAATCGTTCGCCGAGCTCTGGAAACACCATATATTTT
j_gene: TRBJ1-4; v_gene: TRBV28; d_gene: -; abundance: -; CDR3aa: CASSSGGGNEKLFF; CDR3nt: TGTGCCAGCAGTTCAGGAGGTGGTAATGAAAAACTGTTTTTT
j_gene: TRBJ2-6; v_gene: TRBV14; d_gene: -; abundance: -; CDR3aa: CATRTAGANVLTF; CDR3nt: TGTGCCACCCGGACCGCTGGGGCCAACGTCCTGACTTTC
j_gene: TRBJ2-7; v_gene: TRBV6-1; d_gene: -; abundance: -; CDR3aa: CASSPDRRGSYEQYF; CDR3nt: TGTGCCAGCAGTCCGGACAGGAGGGGCTCCTACGAGCAGTACTTC
j_gene: TRBJ1-2; v_gene: TRBV5-6; d_gene: -; abundance: -; CDR3aa: CASSSIQGGGYGYTF; CDR3nt: TGTGCCAGCAGTTCCATTCAGGGAGGTGGCTATGGCTACACCTTC
j_gene: TRBJ2-7; v_gene: TRBV29-1; d_gene: -; abundance: -; CDR3aa: CSVARGGYEQYF; CDR3nt: TGCAGCGTTGCCAGGGGAGGCTACGAGCAGTACTTC
j_gene: TRBJ1-1; v_gene: TRBV5-1; d_gene: -; abundance: once; CDR3aa: CASSGSAGTGTEAFF; CDR3nt: TGCGCCAGCAGCGGGTCAGCCGGGACGGGAACTGAAGCTTTCTTT
j_gene: TRBJ2-3; v_gene: TRBV4-3; d_gene: -; abundance: -; CDR3aa: CASSQDQGPVSDTQYF; CDR3nt: TGCGCCAGCAGCCAAGATCAGGGCCCAGTTTCGGATACGCAGTATTTT
j_gene: TRBJ2-1; v_gene: TRBV7-2; d_gene: TRBD1; abundance: -; CDR3aa: CASSLGIQGVGNEQFF; CDR3nt: TGTGCCAGCAGCTTAGGAATACAGGGGGTGGGCAATGAGCAGTTCTTC
j_gene: TRBJ2-3; v_gene: TRBV10-3; d_gene: TRBD2; abundance: -; CDR3aa: CATGTSGQRGTDTQYF; CDR3nt: TGTGCCACTGGGACTAGCGGCCAAAGAGGCACAGATACGCAGTATTTT
j_gene: TRBJ1-5; v_gene: TRBV30; d_gene: -; abundance: -; CDR3aa: CAWRGRLSNQPQHF; CDR3nt: TGTGCCTGGAGGGGACGGCTTAGCAATCAGCCCCAGCATTTT
j_gene: TRBJ1-2; v_gene: TRBV9; d_gene: -; abundance: -; CDR3aa: CASTSPGTNYGYTF; CDR3nt: TGTGCCAGCACTTCTCCCGGGACGAACTATGGCTACACCTTC
j_gene: TRBJ1-2; v_gene: TRBV30; d_gene: -; abundance: -; CDR3aa: CAWSGGTNPTNYGYTF; CDR3nt: TGTGCCTGGAGTGGAGGGACCAATCCTACTAACTATGGCTACACCTTC
j_gene: TRBJ2-5; v_gene: TRBV4-1; d_gene: -; abundance: -; CDR3aa: CASARGTAQETQYF; CDR3nt: TGCGCCAGCGCCCGCGGGACAGCTCAAGAGACCCAGTACTTC
j_gene: TRBJ1-4; v_gene: TRBV28; d_gene: -; abundance: -; CDR3aa: CASSAYPGFGEKLFF; CDR3nt: TGTGCCAGCAGTGCTTACCCGGGTTTCGGTGAAAAACTGTTTTTT
j_gene: TRBJ2-2; v_gene: TRBV2; d_gene: TRBD1; abundance: -; CDR3aa: CASSATGGSGELFF; CDR3nt: TGTGCCAGCAGTGCGACAGGGGGCAGCGGGGAGCTGTTTTTT
j_gene: TRBJ2-3; v_gene: TRBV7-3; d_gene: TRBD2; abundance: -; CDR3aa: CASSLNLRGKSDTQYF; CDR3nt: TGTGCCAGCAGCTTAAATTTGCGGGGGAAGTCAGATACGCAGTATTTT
j_gene: TRBJ2-7; v_gene: TRBV7-2; d_gene: -; abundance: -; CDR3aa: CASSLPLFPYEQYF; CDR3nt: TGTGCCAGCAGCTTACCACTATTCCCATACGAGCAGTACTTC
j_gene: TRBJ2-6; v_gene: TRBV5-6; d_gene: TRBD1; abundance: -; CDR3aa: CASSPTGAGANVLTF; CDR3nt: TGTGCCAGCAGCCCGACAGGGGCCGGGGCCAACGTCCTGACTTTC
j_gene: TRBJ2-7; v_gene: TRBV11-2; d_gene: -; abundance: -; CDR3aa: CASSLEGQGGYEQYF; CDR3nt: TGTGCCAGCAGCTTAGAAGGGCAGGGGGGGTACGAGCAGTACTTC
j_gene: TRBJ1-4; v_gene: TRBV28; d_gene: TRBD1; abundance: -; CDR3aa: CASSLTGTNEKLFF; CDR3nt: TGTGCCAGCAGTTTGACAGGGACTAATGAAAAACTGTTTTTT
j_gene: TRBJ2-1; v_gene: TRBV30; d_gene: -; abundance: once; CDR3aa: CAWSPTPLRSSYNEQFF; CDR3nt: TGTGCCTGGAGTCCGACTCCCCTCCGGAGCTCCTACAATGAGCAGTTCTTC
j_gene: TRBJ1-6; v_gene: TRBV7-9; d_gene: -; abundance: -; CDR3aa: CASTSGNNSPLHF; CDR3nt: TGTGCCAGCACCTCAGGGAATAATTCACCCCTCCACTTT
j_gene: TRBJ1-2; v_gene: TRBV5-1; d_gene: -; abundance: -; CDR3aa: CASSTAQGANYGYTF; CDR3nt: TGCGCCAGCAGCACGGCCCAGGGTGCTAACTATGGCTACACCTTC
j_gene: TRBJ1-6; v_gene: TRBV19; d_gene: -; abundance: -; CDR3aa: CASSIGDSIYNSPLHF; CDR3nt: TGTGCCAGTAGTATCGGGGATTCCATTTATAATTCACCCCTCCACTTT
j_gene: TRBJ2-1; v_gene: TRBV2; d_gene: TRBD2; abundance: -; CDR3aa: CASTETSGGAGEQFF; CDR3nt: TGTGCCAGCACCGAGACTAGCGGGGGGGCGGGTGAGCAGTTCTTC
j_gene: TRBJ2-5; v_gene: TRBV4-1; d_gene: -; abundance: -; CDR3aa: CASSQEGGAGPEGQYF; CDR3nt: TGCGCCAGCAGCCAAGAAGGTGGAGCAGGGCCCGAGGGCCAGTACTTC
j_gene: TRBJ1-4; v_gene: TRBV9; d_gene: -; abundance: -; CDR3aa: CASSEARGSNEKLFF; CDR3nt: TGTGCCAGCAGTGAAGCAAGGGGGTCTAATGAAAAACTGTTTTTT